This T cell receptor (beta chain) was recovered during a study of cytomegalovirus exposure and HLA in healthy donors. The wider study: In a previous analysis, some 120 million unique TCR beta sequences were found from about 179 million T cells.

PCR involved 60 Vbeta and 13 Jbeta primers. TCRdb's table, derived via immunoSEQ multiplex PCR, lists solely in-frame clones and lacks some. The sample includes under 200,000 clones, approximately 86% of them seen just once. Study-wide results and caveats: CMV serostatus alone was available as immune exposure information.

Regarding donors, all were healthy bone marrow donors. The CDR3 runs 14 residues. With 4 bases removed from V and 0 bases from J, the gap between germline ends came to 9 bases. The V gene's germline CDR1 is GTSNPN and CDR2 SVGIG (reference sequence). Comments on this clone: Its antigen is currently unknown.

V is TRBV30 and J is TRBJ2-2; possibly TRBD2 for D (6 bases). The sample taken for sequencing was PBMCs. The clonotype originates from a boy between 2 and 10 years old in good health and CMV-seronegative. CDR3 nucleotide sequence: TGTGCCTGGAAATCGGGGGCGAACACCGGGGAGCTGTTTTTT. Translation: CAWKSGANTGELFF.